This T cell receptor beta chain was documented in a study of cytomegalovirus exposure and HLA in healthy donors. Whole-study findings and limits: The study recorded 164 TCR beta chains that were cytomegalovirus-associated. Analyzed later, most CMV-associated TCR beta chains appeared HLA-restricted.

The PCR was carried out with 60 Vbeta primers and 13 Jbeta primers. Profiled with immunoSEQ multiplex PCR; TCRdb holds only in-frame clones, not every one. The repertoire has more than 45,000 clones, 75% to 80% of them found once; the top ten carry less than 3%. The CDR3 loop spans 13 amino acids. In germline, CDR1 is SGHTA, CDR2 FQGNSA. The V segment lost 2 bases and the J segment 11 bases; nucleotides outside the gene matches: 3. A remark on this clone: The target antigen is unknown.

The sample comprised PBMCs. The source is a woman aged 40-49 years in good health and CMV-seropositive. J is TRBJ1-6 and V is TRBV7-2; 7 bases match TRBD1. CDR3 loop: CASSLTGETPLHF. The CDR3 DNA follows: TGTGCCAGCAGCTTAACAGGGGAAACACCCCTCCACTTT.